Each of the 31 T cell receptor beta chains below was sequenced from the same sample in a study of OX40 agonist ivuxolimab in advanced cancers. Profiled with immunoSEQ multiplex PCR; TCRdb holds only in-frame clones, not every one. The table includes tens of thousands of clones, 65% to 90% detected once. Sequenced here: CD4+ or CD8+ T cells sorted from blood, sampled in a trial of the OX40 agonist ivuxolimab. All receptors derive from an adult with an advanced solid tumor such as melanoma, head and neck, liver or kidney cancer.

As DNA, the CDR3 is TGTGCCAGCAGCGTAGTTCCGGGACCTGGGAACACTGAAGCTTTCTTT. The encoded protein is CASSVVPGPGNTEAFF. This chain uses TRBV9 with TRBJ1-1, with D possibly TRBD1 on 5 matching bases. With 0 bases removed from V and 1 base from J, the gap between germline ends came to 13 bases. The CDR3 is made up of 16 amino acids. The germline gives CDR1 SGDLS, CDR2 YYNGEE.

The CDR3 DNA follows: TGTGCCAGCAGCCCAACCCGGACAGGGATAGAGACCCAGTACTTC. Translating gives CASSPTRTGIETQYF. The chain links TRBV7-8 to TRBJ2-5; 8 bases line up with TRBD1. The germline CDR1 and CDR2 sequences are SGHVS and FQNEAQ. The CDR3 has 15 residues. The V and J ends lost 5 bases and 4 bases, in that order; junction bases with no gene match: 9. The full variable domain, its missing parts supplied by reference TRBV7-8 and TRBJ2-5, is GAGVSQSPRYKVAKRGQDVALRCDPISGHVSLFWYQQALGQGPEFLTYFQNEAQLDKSGLPSDRFFAERPEGSVSTLKIQRTQQEDSAVYLCASSPTRTGIETQYFGPGTRLLVL.

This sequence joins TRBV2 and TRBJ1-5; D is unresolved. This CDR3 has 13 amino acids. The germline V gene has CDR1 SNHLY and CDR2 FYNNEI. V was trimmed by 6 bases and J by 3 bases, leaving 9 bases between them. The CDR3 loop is CASSGRYNQPQHF. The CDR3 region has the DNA TGTGCCAGCAGCGGACGGTACAATCAGCCCCAGCATTTT. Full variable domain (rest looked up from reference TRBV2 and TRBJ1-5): EPEVTQTPSHQVTQMGQEVILRCVPISNHLYFYWYRQILGQKVEFLVSFYNNEISEKSEIFDDQFSVERPDGSNFTLKIRSTKLEDSAMYFCASSGRYNQPQHFGDGTRLSIL.

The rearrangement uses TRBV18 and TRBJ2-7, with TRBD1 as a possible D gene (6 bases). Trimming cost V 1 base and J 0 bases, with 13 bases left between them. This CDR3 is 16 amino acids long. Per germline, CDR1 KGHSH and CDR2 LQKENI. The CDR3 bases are TGTGCCAGCTCACCACATCCAGGGGAAAGCTCCTACGAGCAGTACTTC. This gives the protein CASSPHPGESSYEQYF.

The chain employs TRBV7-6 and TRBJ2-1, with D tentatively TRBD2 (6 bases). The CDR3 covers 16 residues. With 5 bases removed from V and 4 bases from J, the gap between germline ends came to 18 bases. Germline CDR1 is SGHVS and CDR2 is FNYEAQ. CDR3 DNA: TGTGCCAGCAGCCCCTCGGGAGCGAGCTATTACAATGAGCAGTTCTTC. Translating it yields CASSPSGASYYNEQFF.

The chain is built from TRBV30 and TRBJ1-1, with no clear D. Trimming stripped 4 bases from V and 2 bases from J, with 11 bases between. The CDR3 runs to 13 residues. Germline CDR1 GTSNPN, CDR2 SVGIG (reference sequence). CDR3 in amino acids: CAWTRLFNTEAFF. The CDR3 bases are TGTGCCTGGACCCGCCTCTTCAACACTGAAGCTTTCTTT.

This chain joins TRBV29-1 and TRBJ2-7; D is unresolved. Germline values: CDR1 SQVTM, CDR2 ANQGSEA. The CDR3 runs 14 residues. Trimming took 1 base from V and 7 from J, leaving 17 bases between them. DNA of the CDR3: TGCAGCGTTGAAGGGCCCGACCCTCTCGGGGAGCAGTACTTC. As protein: CSVEGPDPLGEQYF.

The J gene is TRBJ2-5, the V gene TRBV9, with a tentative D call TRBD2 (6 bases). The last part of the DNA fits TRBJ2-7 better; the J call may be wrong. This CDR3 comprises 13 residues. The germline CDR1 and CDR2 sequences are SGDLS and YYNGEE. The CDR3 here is CASSVDGGDEQYF. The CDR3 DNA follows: TGTGCCAGCAGCGTAGACGGAGGGGACGAGCAGTACTTC.

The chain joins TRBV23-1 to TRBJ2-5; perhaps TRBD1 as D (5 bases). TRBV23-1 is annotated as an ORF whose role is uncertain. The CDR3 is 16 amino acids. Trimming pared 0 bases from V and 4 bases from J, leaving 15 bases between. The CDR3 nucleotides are TGCGCCAGCAGTCAATCGGGGCGTGGACATGGAGAGACCCAGTACTTC. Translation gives CASSQSGRGHGETQYF.

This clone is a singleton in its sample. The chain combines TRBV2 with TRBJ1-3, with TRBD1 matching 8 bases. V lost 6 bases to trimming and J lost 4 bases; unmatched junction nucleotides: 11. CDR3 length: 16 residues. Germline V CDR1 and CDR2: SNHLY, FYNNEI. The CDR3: CASRESQGALGNTIYF. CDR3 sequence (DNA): TGTGCCAGCAGAGAGAGCCAGGGGGCCCTAGGAAACACCATATATTTT. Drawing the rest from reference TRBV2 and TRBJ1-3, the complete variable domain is EPEVTQTPSHQVTQMGQEVILRCVPISNHLYFYWYRQILGQKVEFLVSFYNNEISEKSEIFDDQFSVERPDGSNFTLKIRSTKLEDSAMYFCASRESQGALGNTIYFGEGSWLTVV.

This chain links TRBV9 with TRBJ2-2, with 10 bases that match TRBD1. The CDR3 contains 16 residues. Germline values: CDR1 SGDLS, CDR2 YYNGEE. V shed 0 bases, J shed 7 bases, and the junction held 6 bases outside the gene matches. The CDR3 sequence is CASSVASDRGHGELFF. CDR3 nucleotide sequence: TGTGCCAGCAGCGTAGCGAGTGACAGGGGGCACGGGGAGCTGTTTTTT.

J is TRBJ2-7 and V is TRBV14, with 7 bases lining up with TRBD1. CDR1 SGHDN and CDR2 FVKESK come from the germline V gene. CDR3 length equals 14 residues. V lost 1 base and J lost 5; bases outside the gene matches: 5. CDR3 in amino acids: CASSQARGIHEQYF. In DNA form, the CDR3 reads TGTGCCAGCAGCCAAGCCAGGGGGATCCACGAGCAGTACTTC. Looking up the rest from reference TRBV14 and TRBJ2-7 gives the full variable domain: EAGVTQFPSHSVIEKGQTVTLRCDPISGHDNLYWYRRVMGKEIKFLLHFVKESKQDESGMPNNRFLAERTGGTYSTLKVQPAELEDSGVYFCASSQARGIHEQYFGPGTRLTVT.

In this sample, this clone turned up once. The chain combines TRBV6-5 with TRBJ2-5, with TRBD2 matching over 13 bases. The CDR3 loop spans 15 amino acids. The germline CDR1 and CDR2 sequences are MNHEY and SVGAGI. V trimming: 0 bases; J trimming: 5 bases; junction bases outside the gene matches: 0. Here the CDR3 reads CASSYSTSGGETQYF. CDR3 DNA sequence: TGTGCCAGCAGTTACTCGACTAGCGGGGGGGAGACCCAGTACTTC.

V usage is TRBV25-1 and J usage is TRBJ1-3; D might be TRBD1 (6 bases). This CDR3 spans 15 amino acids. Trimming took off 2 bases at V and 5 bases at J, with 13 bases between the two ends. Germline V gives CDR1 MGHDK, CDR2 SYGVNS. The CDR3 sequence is CASSESGGARNTIYF. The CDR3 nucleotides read TGTGCCAGCAGTGAAAGTGGGGGGGCCCGAAACACCATATATTTT.

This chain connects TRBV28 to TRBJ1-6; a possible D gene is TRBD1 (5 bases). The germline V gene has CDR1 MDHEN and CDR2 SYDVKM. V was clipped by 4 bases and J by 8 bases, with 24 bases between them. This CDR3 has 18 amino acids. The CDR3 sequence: CASSSPQQEWPIDSPLHF. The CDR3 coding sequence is TGTGCCAGCAGTTCCCCTCAACAGGAATGGCCTATTGATTCACCCCTCCACTTT.

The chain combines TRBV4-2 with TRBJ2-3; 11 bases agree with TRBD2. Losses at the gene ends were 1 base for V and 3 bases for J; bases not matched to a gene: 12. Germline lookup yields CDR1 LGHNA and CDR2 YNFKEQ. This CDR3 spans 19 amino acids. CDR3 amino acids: CASSQVWTSGPSRTDTQYF. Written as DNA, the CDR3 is TGTGCCAGCAGCCAAGTTTGGACTAGCGGGCCATCTCGGACAGATACGCAGTATTTT.

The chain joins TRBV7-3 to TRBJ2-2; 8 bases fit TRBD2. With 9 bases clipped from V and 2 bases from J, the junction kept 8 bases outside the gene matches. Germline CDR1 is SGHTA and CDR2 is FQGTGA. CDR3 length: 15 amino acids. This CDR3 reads CASRSGTSNTGELFF. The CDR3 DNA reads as TGTGCCAGTCGCAGCGGGACTAGTAACACCGGGGAGCTGTTTTTT.

The CDR3 spells CAGQKRDPPYNEQFF. In nucleotides, the CDR3 is TGTGCCGGGCAAAAACGGGACCCTCCGTACAATGAGCAGTTCTTC. V is TRBV28 and J is TRBJ2-1; D is tentatively TRBD1 or TRBD2 (5 bases each). Trimming removed 11 bases at V and 4 bases at J, with 21 bases between. This CDR3 is 15 amino acids long. The germline V gene encodes CDR1 MDHEN and CDR2 SYDVKM. The full variable domain, completed using reference TRBV28 and TRBJ2-1, is DVKVTQSSRYLVKRTGEKVFLECVQDMDHENMFWYRQDPGLGLRLIYFSYDVKMKEKGDIPEGYSVSREKKERFSLILESASTNQTSMYLCAGQKRDPPYNEQFFGPGTRLTVL.

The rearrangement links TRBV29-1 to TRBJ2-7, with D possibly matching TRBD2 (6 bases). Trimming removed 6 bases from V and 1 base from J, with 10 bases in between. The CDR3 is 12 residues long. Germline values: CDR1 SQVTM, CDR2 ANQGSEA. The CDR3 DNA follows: TGCAGCGTGGGGGACTCTTCCTACGAGCAGTACTTC. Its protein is CSVGDSSYEQYF.

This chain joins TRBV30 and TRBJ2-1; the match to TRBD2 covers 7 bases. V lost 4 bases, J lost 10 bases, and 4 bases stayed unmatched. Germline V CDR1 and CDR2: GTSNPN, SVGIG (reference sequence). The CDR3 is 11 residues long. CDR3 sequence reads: CAWIGGGEQFF. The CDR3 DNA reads TGTGCCTGGATTGGGGGGGGAGAGCAGTTCTTC.

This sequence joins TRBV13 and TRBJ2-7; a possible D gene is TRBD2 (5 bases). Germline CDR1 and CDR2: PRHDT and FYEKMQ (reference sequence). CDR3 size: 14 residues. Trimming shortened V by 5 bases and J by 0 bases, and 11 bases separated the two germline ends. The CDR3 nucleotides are TGTGCCAGCAGCCGAGCGGTTTTCTCCTACGAGCAGTACTTC. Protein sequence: CASSRAVFSYEQYF.

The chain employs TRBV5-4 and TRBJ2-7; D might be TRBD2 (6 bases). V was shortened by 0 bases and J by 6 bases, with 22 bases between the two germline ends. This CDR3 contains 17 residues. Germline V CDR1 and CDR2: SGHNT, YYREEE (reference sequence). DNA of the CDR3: TGTGCCAGCAGCTTGGGTGCGGGGATTTGGGCCTCGGGCGAGCAGTACTTC. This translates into CASSLGAGIWASGEQYF.

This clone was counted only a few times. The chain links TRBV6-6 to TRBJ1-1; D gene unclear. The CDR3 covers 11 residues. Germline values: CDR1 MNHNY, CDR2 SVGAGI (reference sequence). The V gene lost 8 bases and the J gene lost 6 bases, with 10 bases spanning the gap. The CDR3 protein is CASWRWAEAFF. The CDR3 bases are TGTGCCAGCTGGAGGTGGGCTGAAGCTTTCTTT.

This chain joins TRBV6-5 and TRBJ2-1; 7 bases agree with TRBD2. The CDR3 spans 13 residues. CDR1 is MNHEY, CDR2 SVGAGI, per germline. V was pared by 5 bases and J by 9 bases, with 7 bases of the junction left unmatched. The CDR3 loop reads CASSPGLEFEQFF. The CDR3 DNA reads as TGTGCCAGCAGTCCTGGACTAGAGTTTGAGCAGTTCTTC.

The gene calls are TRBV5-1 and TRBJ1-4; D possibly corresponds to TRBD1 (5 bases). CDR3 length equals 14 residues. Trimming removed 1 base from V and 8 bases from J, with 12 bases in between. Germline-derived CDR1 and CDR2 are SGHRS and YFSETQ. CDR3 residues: CASSLWDPTEKLFF. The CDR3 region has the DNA TGCGCCAGCAGCTTGTGGGACCCGACCGAAAAACTGTTTTTT.

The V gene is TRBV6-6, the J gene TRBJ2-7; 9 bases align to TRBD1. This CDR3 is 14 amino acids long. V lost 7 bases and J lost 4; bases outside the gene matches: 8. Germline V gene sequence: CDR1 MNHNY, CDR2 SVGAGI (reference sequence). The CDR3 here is CASTVTGGGYEQYF. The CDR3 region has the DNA TGTGCCAGCACCGTGACAGGGGGAGGTTACGAGCAGTACTTC.

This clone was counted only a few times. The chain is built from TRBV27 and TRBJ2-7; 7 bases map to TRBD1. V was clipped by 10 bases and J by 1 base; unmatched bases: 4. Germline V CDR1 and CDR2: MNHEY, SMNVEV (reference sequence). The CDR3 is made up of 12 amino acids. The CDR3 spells CATRGQSYEQYF. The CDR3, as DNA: TGTGCCACCAGGGGACAGTCCTACGAGCAGTACTTC.

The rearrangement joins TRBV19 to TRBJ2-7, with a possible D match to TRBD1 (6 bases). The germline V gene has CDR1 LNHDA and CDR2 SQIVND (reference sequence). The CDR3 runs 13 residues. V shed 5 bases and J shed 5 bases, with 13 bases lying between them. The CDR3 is CASSPTGWDEQYF. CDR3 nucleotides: TGTGCCAGTAGTCCCACAGGGTGGGACGAGCAGTACTTC.

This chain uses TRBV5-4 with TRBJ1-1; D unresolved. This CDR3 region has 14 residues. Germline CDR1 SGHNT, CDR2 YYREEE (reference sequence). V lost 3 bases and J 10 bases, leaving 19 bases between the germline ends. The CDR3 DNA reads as TGTGCCAGCAGCTGGGAGAGTATAGGTGTCGGAGCTTTCTTT. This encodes CASSWESIGVGAFF.

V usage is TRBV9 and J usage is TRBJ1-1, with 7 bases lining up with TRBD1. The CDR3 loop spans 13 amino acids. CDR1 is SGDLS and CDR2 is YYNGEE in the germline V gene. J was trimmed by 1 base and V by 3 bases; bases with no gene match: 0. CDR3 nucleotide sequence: TGTGCCAGCAGCGCAGGGGGGAACACTGAAGCTTTCTTT. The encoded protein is CASSAGGNTEAFF.

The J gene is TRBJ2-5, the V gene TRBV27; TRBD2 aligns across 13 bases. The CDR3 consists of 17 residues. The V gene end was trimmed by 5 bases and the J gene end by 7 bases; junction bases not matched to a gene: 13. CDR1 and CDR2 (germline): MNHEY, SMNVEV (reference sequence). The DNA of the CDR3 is TGTGCCAGCAGTCTCCTACTAGCGGGGGGGCCCGGAGGGACCCAGTACTTC. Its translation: CASSLLLAGGPGGTQYF.